Presented here are 32 T cell receptor beta chains from one specimen sequenced in a study of control samples from healthy donors and cancer patients. Sequencing used immunoSEQ multiplex PCR; TCRdb keeps in-frame clones, though not all of them. The sample records around 97,000 clones, about 89% being singletons. Sequenced: PBMCs. Source of these receptors: a man aged 55 to 69 with lung cancer.

V gene TRBV4-2 combines with J gene TRBJ2-2; 7 positions match TRBD1. This CDR3 has 17 residues. After removal of 0 bases from V and 5 bases from J, the junction contained 9 bases not matched to a gene. Germline V gives CDR1 LGHNA, CDR2 YNFKEQ. CDR3 nucleotide sequence: TGTGCCAGCAGCCAAGATGGGGCAGGGGGTAATACCGGGGAGCTGTTTTTT. This gives the protein CASSQDGAGGNTGELFF.

This chain connects TRBV7-7 to TRBJ2-3; TRBD2 aligns across 15 bases. The CDR3 is 17 residues long. V trimming: 5 bases; J trimming: 6 bases; junction bases outside the gene matches: 9. Germline CDR1 is SSHAT and CDR2 is FNYEAQ (reference sequence). The CDR3 is CASSLGLAGGLADTQYF. In DNA, the CDR3 is TGTGCCAGCAGCCTAGGACTAGCGGGGGGGCTAGCCGATACGCAGTATTTT.

The rearrangement links TRBV7-3 to TRBJ1-1, with D uncertain. The germline CDR1 and CDR2 sequences are SGHTA and FQGTGA. The CDR3 loop spans 13 amino acids. With 5 bases removed from V and 5 bases from J, the gap between germline ends came to 12 bases. The DNA for the CDR3 is TGTGCCAGCAGCCCCAGTCTATTAACTGAAGCTTTCTTT. The encoded protein is CASSPSLLTEAFF.

The table lists this clone with a count of one. The genes are TRBV11-2 and TRBJ2-5, with no clear D. Germline CDR1 and CDR2: SGHAT and FQNNGV. V dropped 3 bases and J dropped 5 bases, with 25 bases sitting between them. This CDR3 region has 18 residues. CDR3 sequence: CASSFHNWKTDPRETQYF. The CDR3 nucleotides read TGTGCCAGCAGCTTTCATAATTGGAAAACAGACCCCAGGGAGACCCAGTACTTC.

V is TRBV25-1 and J is TRBJ1-6, with D possibly matching TRBD1 (5 bases). V lost 5 bases to trimming and J lost 7 bases, with 12 bases between them. CDR3 length equals 14 residues. The germline V gene encodes CDR1 MGHDK and CDR2 SYGVNS. The CDR3 region has the DNA TGTGCCAGCAGTTCAACAGGTCAGAATTCACCCCTCCACTTT. Protein sequence: CASSSTGQNSPLHF. Together with reference TRBV25-1 and TRBJ1-6, the CDR3 gives the full variable domain: EADIYQTPRYLVIGTGKKITLECSQTMGHDKMYWYQQDPGMELHLIHYSYGVNSTEKGDLSSESTVSRIRTEHFPLTLESARPSHTSQYLCASSSTGQNSPLHFGNGTRLTVT.

J is TRBJ2-7 and V is TRBV12-3 or TRBV12-4, with TRBD1 matching over 7 bases. The CDR3 is 13 residues long. J was trimmed by 6 bases and V by 5 bases; bases with no gene match: 7. The CDR3 region has the DNA TGTGCCAGCAGTCGCACAGGGGTCGGCGAGCAGTACTTC. Amino acid sequence: CASSRTGVGEQYF.

The chain is built from TRBV3-1 (or the pseudogene TRBV3-2) and TRBJ2-5; D not resolved. The CDR3 consists of 13 residues. Trimming left V 4 bases short and J 5 bases short, with 11 bases between. Germline V gene sequence: CDR1 LGHDT, CDR2 YNNKEL (reference sequence). The CDR3 DNA sequence: TGTGCCAGCAGCCCGGACCCCGGGGAGACCCAGTACTTC. Its translation: CASSPDPGETQYF.

The chain is built from TRBV3-1 (or the pseudogene TRBV3-2) and TRBJ1-2, with 7 bases fitting TRBD1. Germline CDR1 and CDR2: LGHDT and YNNKEL (reference sequence). The CDR3 covers 14 residues. Unmatched junction bases numbered 9, after V lost 6 bases and J lost 5 bases. The CDR3 loop reads CASRLSATGYGYTF. The CDR3 nucleotides read TGTGCCAGCAGACTTTCTGCGACAGGGTATGGCTACACCTTC.

The V gene is TRBV2, the J gene TRBJ2-6; D possibly corresponds to TRBD2 (5 bases). Germline loops: CDR1 SNHLY, CDR2 FYNNEI. Trimming removed 10 bases at V and 0 bases at J, with 13 bases between. There are 15 residues in the CDR3. CDR3 DNA sequence: TGTGCCACCACGGCAGGACTCTCTGGGGCCAACGTCCTGACTTTC. Protein product: CATTAGLSGANVLTF.

The V and J genes are TRBV3-1 (or the pseudogene TRBV3-2) and TRBJ1-2; D is uncertain. Trimming stripped 4 bases from V and 0 bases from J, with 15 bases between. The CDR3 is made up of 16 amino acids. From germline, CDR1 is LGHDT and CDR2 YNNKEL (reference sequence). CDR3 nucleotide sequence: TGTGCCAGCAGCCGAAGCGAAGTACGAGCTAACTATGGCTACACCTTC. Its translation: CASSRSEVRANYGYTF.

This clone showed up just a few times. The chain employs TRBV7-9 and TRBJ1-4; D gene ambiguous. CDR1 SEHNR and CDR2 FQNEAQ come from the germline V gene (reference sequence). Trimming left V 1 base short and J 5 bases short, with 8 bases between. The CDR3 extends over 14 amino acids. The CDR3 sequence is CASSLGSGNEKLFF. In nucleotides, the CDR3 is TGTGCCAGCAGCTTAGGGTCAGGAAATGAAAAACTGTTTTTT.

This sequence joins TRBV7-7 and TRBJ1-3, with D maybe TRBD1 (5 bases). Germline assignment: CDR1 SSHAT and CDR2 FNYEAQ (reference sequence). This CDR3 spans 15 amino acids. Trimming shortened V by 4 bases and J by 0 bases, and 10 bases separated the two germline ends. The CDR3 nucleotides read TGTGCCAGCAGCTCGGGACGGAACTCTGGAAACACCATATATTTT. This sequence encodes CASSSGRNSGNTIYF.

This chain connects TRBV19 to TRBJ1-1; D may be TRBD1 (6 bases). V lost 3 bases to trimming and J lost 7 bases, with 21 bases between them. CDR1 and CDR2 from the germline V gene are LNHDA and SQIVND (reference sequence). CDR3 length equals 16 residues. The CDR3 region is CASSIQTGGVGVEAFF. CDR3 DNA: TGTGCCAGTAGTATCCAGACAGGTGGCGTGGGGGTTGAAGCTTTCTTT.

The chain employs TRBV5-1 and TRBJ1-3; 9 bases map to TRBD1. This CDR3 region has 17 residues. Losses at the gene ends were 0 bases for V and 3 bases for J; bases not matched to a gene: 7. Per the germline V gene, CDR1 is SGHRS and CDR2 is YFSETQ. The CDR3 region is CASSLGPQGAVGNTIYF. The DNA of the CDR3 is TGCGCCAGCAGCTTGGGCCCACAGGGGGCTGTTGGAAACACCATATATTTT.

This clone was recorded many times. This chain connects TRBV2 to TRBJ1-5; 7 nucleotides line up with TRBD1. V gave up 3 bases and J gave up 2 bases; unmatched junction bases: 1. Germline V gene lookup returns CDR1 SNHLY and CDR2 FYNNEI. The CDR3 is 14 amino acids. The CDR3 sequence: CASSEGQRNQPQHF. The CDR3 nucleotides are TGTGCCAGCAGTGAGGGACAGCGCAATCAGCCCCAGCATTTT.

The chain joins TRBV7-9 to TRBJ2-7; tentatively, D is TRBD1 (5 bases). This CDR3 is built from 11 residues. Trimming took 6 bases from V and 6 from J, leaving 9 bases between them. Germline values: CDR1 SEHNR, CDR2 FQNEAQ (reference sequence). In DNA form, the CDR3 reads TGTGCCAGCAGACTTAGGGGCGAGCAGTACTTC. Its translation: CASRLRGEQYF.

The V call is TRBV19, the J call TRBJ2-7; D is undetermined. The length of the CDR3 is 16 residues. V lost 0 bases and J lost 2, with 14 bases in between. The germline CDR1 and CDR2 sequences are LNHDA and SQIVND (reference sequence). The CDR3 spells CASSIETKLLAYEQYV. CDR3 in DNA: TGTGCCAGTAGTATAGAAACAAAACTTCTAGCCTACGAGCAGTACGTC.

This clone has just one count. V and J are TRBV5-1 and TRBJ1-2; 7 bases map to TRBD1. Germline loops: CDR1 SGHRS, CDR2 YFSETQ. The CDR3 covers 13 residues. The V segment lost 3 bases and the J segment 6 bases; nucleotides outside the gene matches: 5. The CDR3 loop is CASSSETGNGYTF. CDR3 DNA: TGCGCCAGCAGCTCGGAGACAGGGAATGGCTACACCTTC.

The chain links TRBV7-3 to TRBJ2-1; D gene unclear. The germline gives CDR1 SGHTA, CDR2 FQGTGA. This CDR3 is built from 16 residues. V lost 4 bases and J 6 bases, leaving 19 bases between the germline ends. DNA for the CDR3: TGTGCCAGCAGCTCCTCTCTTGGGGTCGGCCTCAATGAGCAGTTCTTC. Protein: CASSSSLGVGLNEQFF.

The genes are TRBV28 and TRBJ1-1; D uncertain. The CDR3 is 12 amino acids. Per the germline V gene, CDR1 is MDHEN and CDR2 is SYDVKM. Trimming removed 7 bases at V and 11 bases at J, with 17 bases between. The CDR3, as DNA: TGTGCCAGCACCCTAGGGTACAGTCTGGCTTTCTTT. This translates into CASTLGYSLAFF.

The chain recombines TRBV7-8 with TRBJ2-5, with 8 positions matching TRBD2. V was clipped by 8 bases and J by 5 bases; unmatched bases: 16. The CDR3 has 16 amino acids. CDR1 SGHVS and CDR2 FQNEAQ come from the germline V gene. Written as DNA, the CDR3 is TGTGCCAGCTCCGGACAGCGGGGGAGGTGGGTGGAGACCCAGTACTTC. Amino acid sequence: CASSGQRGRWVETQYF.

The V and J genes are TRBV5-1 and TRBJ2-7; D remains ambiguous. V was cut by 1 base and J by 0 bases, with 5 bases left in between. CDR1 SGHRS and CDR2 YFSETQ come from the germline V gene. This CDR3 has 13 residues. The CDR3 here is CASSLRPSYEQYV. The CDR3 region has the DNA TGCGCCAGCAGCTTGCGCCCCTCCTACGAGCAGTACGTC.

The V and J genes are TRBV5-1 and TRBJ2-7; D possibly corresponds to TRBD2 (6 bases). The V end was cut by 0 bases, the J end by 6 bases, with 10 bases between. CDR1 SGHRS and CDR2 YFSETQ come from the germline V gene. CDR3 length: 13 amino acids. The CDR3 loop is CASSLVEGFEQYF. The CDR3 DNA reads as TGCGCCAGCAGCTTGGTGGAGGGTTTCGAGCAGTACTTC.

The chain uses TRBV12-5 and TRBJ2-1; unclear D gene. The CDR3 runs to 11 residues. Trimming took 6 bases from V and 8 from J, leaving 8 bases between them. Germline V gene lookup returns CDR1 LGHNT and CDR2 FRNRAP. The chain's CDR3 is CASGKLDEQFF. For the CDR3, the DNA is TGTGCTAGTGGCAAGCTGGATGAGCAGTTCTTC.

The chain employs TRBV27 and TRBJ2-3; TRBD2 aligns across 11 bases. The J segment lost 1 base and the V segment lost 7 bases, leaving 4 bases of the junction unmatched. This CDR3 comprises 15 residues. The germline CDR1 and CDR2 sequences are MNHEY and SMNVEV (reference sequence). The CDR3 coding sequence is TGTGCCAGCACCTTACTAGCGGGGGGCACAGATACGCAGTATTTT. It translates to CASTLLAGGTDTQYF.

This clone has more than one count but fewer than ten. The V gene is TRBV5-6, the J gene TRBJ1-5; tentatively, D is TRBD1 (5 bases). CDR3 size: 15 residues. Trimming shortened V by 0 bases and J by 2 bases, and 9 bases separated the two germline ends. Germline assignment: CDR1 SGHDT and CDR2 YYEEEE. CDR3 bases: TGTGCCAGCAGCTTGGCAGGGAGGGGCAATCAGCCCCAGCATTTT. Amino acid sequence: CASSLAGRGNQPQHF.

In this sample, this clone turned up a few times. The chain couples TRBV30 to TRBJ2-3; 15 positions match TRBD2. Per germline, CDR1 GTSNPN and CDR2 SVGIG (reference sequence). The CDR3 runs to 19 residues. The V segment lost 0 bases and the J segment 3 bases; nucleotides outside the gene matches: 10. The CDR3 bases are TGTGCCTGGAGTGTAAGGACTAGCGGGGGGGGAGGAAGAACAGATACGCAGTATTTT. This codes for CAWSVRTSGGGGRTDTQYF.

This clone is a singleton in its sample. V and J are TRBV6-5 and TRBJ1-5, with D perhaps TRBD1 (5 bases). With 2 bases removed from V and 3 bases from J, the gap between germline ends came to 11 bases. Germline V lookup: CDR1 MNHEY, CDR2 SVGAGI. The CDR3 contains 15 residues. CDR3 coding DNA: TGTGCCAGCAGTTACCGGGACGGAAACAATCAGCCCCAGCATTTT. Protein: CASSYRDGNNQPQHF.

This clone was counted a single time. This sequence joins TRBV5-1 and TRBJ2-2; D unresolved. Trimming removed 0 bases from V and 2 bases from J, with 11 bases in between. Germline-derived CDR1 and CDR2 are SGHRS and YFSETQ. CDR3 length: 16 residues. CDR3 in amino acids: CASSLVAGTNTGELFF. In DNA, the CDR3 is TGCGCCAGCAGCTTGGTAGCAGGAACCAACACCGGGGAGCTGTTTTTT.

This clone has only one observation. The chain couples TRBV4-1 to TRBJ2-1; 13 nucleotides match TRBD2. The CDR3 is 16 amino acids. Germline assignment: CDR1 MGHRA and CDR2 YSYEKL. V lost 2 bases and J lost 8; bases outside the gene matches: 6. The CDR3 DNA sequence: TGCGCCAGCAGCCAAACGACTAGCGGGGGGTGGGATGAGCAGTTCTTC. This sequence encodes CASSQTTSGGWDEQFF.

The chain joins TRBV24-1 to TRBJ1-6; tentative D call: TRBD1 (5 bases). This CDR3 has 14 residues. CDR1 and CDR2 from the germline V gene are KGHDR and SFDVKD. V gave up 7 bases and J gave up 8 bases, with 14 bases separating them. The CDR3 DNA reads TGTGCCACCAGGGGGACGGCCTGGGATTCACCCCTCCACTTT. As protein: CATRGTAWDSPLHF.

The rearrangement links TRBV24-1 to TRBJ2-5; D might be TRBD2 (7 bases). CDR3 length: 16 residues. CDR1 is KGHDR, CDR2 SFDVKD, per germline. V gave up 2 bases and J gave up 4 bases, with 16 bases separating them. The CDR3 DNA reads TGTGCCACCAGTGATTCACAGGGAGGGGTTTTAGAGACCCAGTACTTC. Translated, it gives CATSDSQGGVLETQYF.